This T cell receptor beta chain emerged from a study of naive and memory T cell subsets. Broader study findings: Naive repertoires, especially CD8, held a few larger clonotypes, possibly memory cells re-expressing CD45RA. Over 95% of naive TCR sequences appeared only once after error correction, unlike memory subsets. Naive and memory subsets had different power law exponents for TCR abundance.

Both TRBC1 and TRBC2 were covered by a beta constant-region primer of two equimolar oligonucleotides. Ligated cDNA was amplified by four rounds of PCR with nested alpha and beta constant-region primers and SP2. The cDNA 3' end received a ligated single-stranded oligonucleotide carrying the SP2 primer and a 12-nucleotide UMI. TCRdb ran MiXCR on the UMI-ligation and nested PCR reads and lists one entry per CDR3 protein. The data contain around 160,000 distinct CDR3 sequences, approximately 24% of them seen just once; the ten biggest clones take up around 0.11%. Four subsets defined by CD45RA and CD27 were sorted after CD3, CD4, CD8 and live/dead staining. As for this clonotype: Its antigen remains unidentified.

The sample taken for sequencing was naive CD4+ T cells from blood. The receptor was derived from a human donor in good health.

CDR3 in amino acids: CASSSKETQYF. The CDR3 DNA sequence: TGTGCCAGCAGTTCCAAAGAGACCCAGTACTTC. The genes are TRBV6-6 and TRBJ2-5, with D hard to call. Germline values: CDR1 MNHNY, CDR2 SVGAGI (reference sequence). Trimming cost V 4 bases and J 3 bases, with 3 bases left between them. This CDR3 is built from 11 residues.